This is a list of T cell receptor beta chains from one sample in a study of CD8 T cells in ankylosing spondylitis. TCRdb independently ran MiXCR on the 5' RACE reads; one entry per CDR3 protein. The table includes fewer than 250,000 distinct CDR3 sequences, roughly 25% detected once. Sequences were obtained from blood, either unsorted or a sorted T cell fraction (not recorded which). The receptors originated from a male donor with ankylosing spondylitis or in good health (not recorded which). CDR3s include the opening cysteine and the closing phenylalanine or tryptophan. The D gene is left open where the match is weak. Clone size is not always given. Where it is, it says once, few, many or a class for expanded clones.

>TRBV5-1|TRBJ2-5|NA|few
TGCGCCAGCAGCTTGGGGTCAGGGGCTCAAGAGACCCAGTACTTC
CASSLGSGAQETQYF
>TRBV7-9|TRBJ2-1|NA|many
TGTGCCAGCAGCCACAGAACCGGGGGTGAGCAGTTCTTC
CASSHRTGGEQFF
>TRBV5-1|TRBJ1-1|TRBD1|many
TGCGCCAGCAGCTACCTGACAGGGCGGGAGAACACTGAAGCTTTCTTT
CASSYLTGRENTEAFF
>TRBV20-1|TRBJ1-1|TRBD1|few
TGCAGTGCCCCAAGACAGGGGCGGACTGAAGCTTTCTTT
CSAPRQGRTEAFF
>TRBV29-1|TRBJ2-7|TRBD1|few
TGCAGCGGCAAACAGGGGCCCGACTACGAGCAGTACTTC
CSGKQGPDYEQYF
>TRBV10-1|TRBJ2-1|NA|NA
TGCGCCAGCAGTGAATTGAATGAGCAGTTCTTC
CASSELNEQFF
>TRBV12-3/TRBV12-4|TRBJ1-1|TRBD1|NA
TGTGCCAGCAGTTTATCGGACAGGGGGACTGAAGCTTTCTTT
CASSLSDRGTEAFF
>TRBV6-5|TRBJ2-3|NA|many
TGTGCCAGCAGTTATGGGACTCTCACAGATACGCAGTATTTT
CASSYGTLTDTQYF
>TRBV2|TRBJ2-3|TRBD2|many
TGTGCCAGTTATCGGACTAGCGGGAGTTCAGATACGCAGTATTTT
CASYRTSGSSDTQYF
>TRBV28|TRBJ2-4|TRBD1|NA
TGTGCCAGCAGTTCACCCGGGACAGTACTAGCCAAAAACATTCAGTACTTC
CASSSPGTVLAKNIQYF
>TRBV20-1|TRBJ2-1|TRBD1|many
TGCAGTGCTAGAGTCGGGACAGGGAAGCCGAATGAGCAGTTCTTC
CSARVGTGKPNEQFF
>TRBV20-1|TRBJ2-3|NA|many
TGCAGTGCTAGCGCCTTCAAGACAGGCTCTAGCACAGATACGCAGTATTTT
CSASAFKTGSSTDTQYF
>TRBV12-3/TRBV12-4|TRBJ1-4|NA|NA
TGTGCCAGCAGTCGGGCTTCAGGGGAAAAACTGTTTTTT
CASSRASGEKLFF
>TRBV5-1|TRBJ2-7|NA|many
TGCGCCAGCAGCTTTCGAGGAGACGAGCAGTACTTC
CASSFRGDEQYF
>TRBV20-1|TRBJ2-1|TRBD2|NA
TGCAGTGCTCATACTAAACTAGCGGGAGGCCGCTACTCCTACAATGAGCAGTTCTTC
CSAHTKLAGGRYSYNEQFF
>TRBV4-1|TRBJ1-6|NA|many
TGCGCCAGCAGCCAAGGAGACGGAGTAGGACCCCTCCACTTT
CASSQGDGVGPLHF
>TRBV5-1|TRBJ1-1|NA|NA
TGCGCCAGCAGCCCCCCCAACAAGGAGGGAGGGGCTTTCTTT
CASSPPNKEGGAFF
>TRBV15|TRBJ2-1|TRBD2|many
TGTGCCACCAGCAGAGGGGGGATCTTTAGCGGGAGTTCCGACAATGAGCAGTTCTTC
CATSRGGIFSGSSDNEQFF
>TRBV20-1|TRBJ2-1|NA|NA
TGCAGTGCTAGAGACCCGAGGAGATACAATGAGCAGTTCTTC
CSARDPRRYNEQFF
>TRBV6-2/TRBV6-3|TRBJ2-3|NA|many
TGTGCCAGCAGTTACTCGACAACCCCGGAGTTGAGCACAGATACGCAGTATTTT
CASSYSTTPELSTDTQYF
>TRBV20-1|TRBJ2-1|NA|once
TGCAGTGCGAAGTGGGGCGGGAATCGATTAAGCAATGAGCAGTTCTTC
CSAKWGGNRLSNEQFF
>TRBV4-3|TRBJ2-3|NA|many
TGCGCCAGCAGCCAAGATCAGGAGAGTTTATGGCGTGCGCAGTATTTT
CASSQDQESLWRAQYF